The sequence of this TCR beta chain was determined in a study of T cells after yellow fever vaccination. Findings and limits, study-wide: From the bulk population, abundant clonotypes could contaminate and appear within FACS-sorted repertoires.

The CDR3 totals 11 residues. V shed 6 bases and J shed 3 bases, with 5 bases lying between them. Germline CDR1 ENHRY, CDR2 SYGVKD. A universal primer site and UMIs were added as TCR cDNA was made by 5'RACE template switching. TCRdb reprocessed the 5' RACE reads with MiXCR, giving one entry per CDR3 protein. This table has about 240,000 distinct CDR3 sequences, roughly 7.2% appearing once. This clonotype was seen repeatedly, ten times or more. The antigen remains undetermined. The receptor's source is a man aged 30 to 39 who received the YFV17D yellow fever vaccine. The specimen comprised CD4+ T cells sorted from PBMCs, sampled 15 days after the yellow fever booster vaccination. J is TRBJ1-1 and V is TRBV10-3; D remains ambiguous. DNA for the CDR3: TGTGCCATCAGGCAGGACACTGAAGCTTTCTTT. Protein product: CAIRQDTEAFF.